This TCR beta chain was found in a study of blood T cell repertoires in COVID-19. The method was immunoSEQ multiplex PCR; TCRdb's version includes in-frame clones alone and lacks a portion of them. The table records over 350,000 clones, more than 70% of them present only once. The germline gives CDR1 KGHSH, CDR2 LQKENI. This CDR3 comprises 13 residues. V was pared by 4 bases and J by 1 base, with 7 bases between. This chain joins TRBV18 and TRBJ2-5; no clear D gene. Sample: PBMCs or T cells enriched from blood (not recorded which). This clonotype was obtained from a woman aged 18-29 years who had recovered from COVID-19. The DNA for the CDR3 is TGTGCCAGCTCACTGACTTCCCAAGAGACCCAGTACTTC. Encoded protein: CASSLTSQETQYF.